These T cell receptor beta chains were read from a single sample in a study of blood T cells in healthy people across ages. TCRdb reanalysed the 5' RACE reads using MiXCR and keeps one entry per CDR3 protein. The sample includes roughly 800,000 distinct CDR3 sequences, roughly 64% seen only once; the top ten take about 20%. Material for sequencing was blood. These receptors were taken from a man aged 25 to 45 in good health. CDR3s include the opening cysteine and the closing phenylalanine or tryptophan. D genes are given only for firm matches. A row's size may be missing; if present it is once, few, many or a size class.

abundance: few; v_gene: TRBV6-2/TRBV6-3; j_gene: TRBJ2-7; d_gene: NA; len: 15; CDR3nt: TGTGCCAGCAGTCCCCTCGGGGGGCGGTCCTACGAGCAGTACTTC; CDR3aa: CASSPLGGRSYEQYF
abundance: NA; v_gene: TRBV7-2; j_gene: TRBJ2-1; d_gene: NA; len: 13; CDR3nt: TGTGCCAGCACCGATGATTCCTACAATGAGCAGTTCTTC; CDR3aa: CASTDDSYNEQFF
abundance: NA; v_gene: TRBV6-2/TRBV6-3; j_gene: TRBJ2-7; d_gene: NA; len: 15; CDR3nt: TGTGCCAGCAGTGGTGGGCAGTCACGGTCCTACGAGCAGTACTTC; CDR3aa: CASSGGQSRSYEQYF
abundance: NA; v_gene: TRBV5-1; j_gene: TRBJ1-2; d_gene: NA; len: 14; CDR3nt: TGCGCCAGCAGCTTCTCGACAGCTAACTATGGCTACACCTTC; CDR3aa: CASSFSTANYGYTF
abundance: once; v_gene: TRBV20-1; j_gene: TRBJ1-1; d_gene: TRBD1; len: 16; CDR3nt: TGCAGTGCTAGTAATTTCGGACAGGCAATGAACACTGAAGCTTTCTTT; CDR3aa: CSASNFGQAMNTEAFF
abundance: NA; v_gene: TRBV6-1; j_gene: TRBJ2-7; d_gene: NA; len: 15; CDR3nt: TGTGCCAGCGTAGACAGTCACCCCGAATACGGCGAGCAGTACTTC; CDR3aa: CASVDSHPEYGEQYF
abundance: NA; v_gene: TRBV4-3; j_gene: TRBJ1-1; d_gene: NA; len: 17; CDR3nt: TGCGCCAGCAGCCAAGGTCCGGAGTCACGGGGATCCACTGAAGCTTTCTTT; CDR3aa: CASSQGPESRGSTEAFF
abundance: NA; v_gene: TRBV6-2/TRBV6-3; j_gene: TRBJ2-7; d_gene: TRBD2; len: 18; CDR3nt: TGTGCCAGCAGTTACTCGGCCCCCGGGACTAGCGGTTACTACGAGCAGTACTTC; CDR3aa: CASSYSAPGTSGYYEQYF
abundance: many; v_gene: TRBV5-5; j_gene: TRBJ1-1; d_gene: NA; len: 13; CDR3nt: TGTGCCAGCAGCTTCACAGGGAGCACTGAAGCTTTCTTT; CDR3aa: CASSFTGSTEAFF
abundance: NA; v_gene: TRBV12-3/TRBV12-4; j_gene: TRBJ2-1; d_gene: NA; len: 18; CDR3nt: TGTGCCAGCACCGACGGGGACCGGCCGGGCGGCTCCTACAATGAGCAGTTCTTC; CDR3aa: CASTDGDRPGGSYNEQFF
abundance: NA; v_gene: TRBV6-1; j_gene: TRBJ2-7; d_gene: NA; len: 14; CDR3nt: TGTGCCAGCAGTGAAAGCATCCGCTACTACGAGCAGTACTTC; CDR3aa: CASSESIRYYEQYF
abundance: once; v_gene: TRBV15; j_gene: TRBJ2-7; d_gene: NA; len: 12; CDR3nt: TGTGCCGCCTCAGGGGTTATCTACGAGCAGTACTTC; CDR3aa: CAASGVIYEQYF
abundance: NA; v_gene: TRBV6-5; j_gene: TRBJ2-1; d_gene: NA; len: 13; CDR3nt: TGTGCCAGCAGTTACATGTCGGTTGCTGAGCAGTTCTTC; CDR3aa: CASSYMSVAEQFF
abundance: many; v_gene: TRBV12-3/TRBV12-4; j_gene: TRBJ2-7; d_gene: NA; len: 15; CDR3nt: TGTGCCAGCAGTCCGGGGTTTAGCCGACACTACGAGCAGTACTTC; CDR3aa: CASSPGFSRHYEQYF
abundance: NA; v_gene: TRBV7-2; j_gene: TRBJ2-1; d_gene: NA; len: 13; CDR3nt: TGTGCCAGCAGCGCCGGGGTCCGGGGTGAGCAGTTCTTC; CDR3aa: CASSAGVRGEQFF
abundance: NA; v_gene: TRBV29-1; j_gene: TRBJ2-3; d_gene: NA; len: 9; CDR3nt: TGCCCTCTAACAGATACGCAGTATTTT; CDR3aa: CPLTDTQYF
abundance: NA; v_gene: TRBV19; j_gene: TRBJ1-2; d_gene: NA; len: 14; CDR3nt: TGTGCCAGTAGTATCGGGGGCTTTGACTATGGCTACACCTTC; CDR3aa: CASSIGGFDYGYTF
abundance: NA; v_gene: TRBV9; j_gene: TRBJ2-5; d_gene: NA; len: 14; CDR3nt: TGTGCCAGCAGCGTAGCGCTAGGTCGGGGTGAGCAGTACTTC; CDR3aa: CASSVALGRGEQYF
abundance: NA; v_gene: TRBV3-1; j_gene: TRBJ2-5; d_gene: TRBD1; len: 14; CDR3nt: TGTGCCAGCAGAAACAGGGGGAGCCAAGAGACCCAGTACTTC; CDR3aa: CASRNRGSQETQYF
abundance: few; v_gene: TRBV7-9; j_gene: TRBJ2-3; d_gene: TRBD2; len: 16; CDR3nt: TGTGCCAGCAGCTTGACGGGTAGCGGGGTAGCAGATACGCAGTATTTT; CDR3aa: CASSLTGSGVADTQYF
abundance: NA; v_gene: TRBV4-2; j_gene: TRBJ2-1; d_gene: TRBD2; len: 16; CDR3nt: TGTGCCAGCAGCCAAGCCTCTAGCGGGGGCTACAATGAGCAGTTCTTC; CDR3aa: CASSQASSGGYNEQFF
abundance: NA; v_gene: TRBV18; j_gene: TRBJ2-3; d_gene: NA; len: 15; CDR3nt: TGTGCCAGCTCGGAGACCCGCCCGAGGGGCAGTACGCAGTATTTT; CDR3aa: CASSETRPRGSTQYF
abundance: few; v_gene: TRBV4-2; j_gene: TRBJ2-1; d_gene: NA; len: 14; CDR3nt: TGTGCCAGCTCAAGCGGTGGGCTCCTCGATGGGCAGTTCTTC; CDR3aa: CASSSGGLLDGQFF
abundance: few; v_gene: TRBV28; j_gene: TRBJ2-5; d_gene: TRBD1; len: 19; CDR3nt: TGTGCCAGCAGTTTAGGGTGGGGGACAGGGGGATTTAAACAAGAGACCCAGTACTTC; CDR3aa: CASSLGWGTGGFKQETQYF
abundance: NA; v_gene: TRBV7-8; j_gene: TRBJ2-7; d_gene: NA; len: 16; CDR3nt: TGTGCCAGCAGCGCCCGGTATCTATTAATAACCTACGAGCAGTACTTC; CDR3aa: CASSARYLLITYEQYF
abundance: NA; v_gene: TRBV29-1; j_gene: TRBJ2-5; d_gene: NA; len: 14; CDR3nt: TGCAGCGTTGGAACCTCCGGGGCTGGGGGAGAGCAGTACTTC; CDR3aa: CSVGTSGAGGEQYF
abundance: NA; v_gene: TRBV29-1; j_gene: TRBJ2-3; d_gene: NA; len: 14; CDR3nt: TGCAGCGTTGAAGGTCTAGCGAGCACAGATACGCAGTATTTT; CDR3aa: CSVEGLASTDTQYF
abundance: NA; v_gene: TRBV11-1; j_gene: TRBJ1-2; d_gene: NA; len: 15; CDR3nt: TGTGCCAGCAGCTTAGCTGGGAGGCCCCTCGATGGCTACACCTTC; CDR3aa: CASSLAGRPLDGYTF
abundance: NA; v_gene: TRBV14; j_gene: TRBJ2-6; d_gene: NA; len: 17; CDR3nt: TGTGCCAGCAGCCAAGATTATCGCCCCTCTGGGGCCAACGTCCTGACTTTC; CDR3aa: CASSQDYRPSGANVLTF
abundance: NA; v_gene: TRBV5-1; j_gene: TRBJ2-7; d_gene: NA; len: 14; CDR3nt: TGCGCCAGCAGCACCTCGGGAACCTCTTACGAGCAGTACTTC; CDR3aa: CASSTSGTSYEQYF
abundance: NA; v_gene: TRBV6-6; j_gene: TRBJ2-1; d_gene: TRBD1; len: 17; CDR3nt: TGTGCCAGCAGGGACAGGGGCGGGCGCCAAATGGGAAATGAGCAGTTCTTC; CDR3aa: CASRDRGGRQMGNEQFF
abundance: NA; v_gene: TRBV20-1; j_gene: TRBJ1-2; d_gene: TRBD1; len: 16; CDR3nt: TGCAGTGCTAGAAATTACGGGGACAGCAAGGGCTATGGCTACACCTTC; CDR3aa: CSARNYGDSKGYGYTF
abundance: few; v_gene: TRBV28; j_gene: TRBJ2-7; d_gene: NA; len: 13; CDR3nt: TGTGCCAGCCGGGGAGTGGGTCCCTACGAGCAGTACTTC; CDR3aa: CASRGVGPYEQYF
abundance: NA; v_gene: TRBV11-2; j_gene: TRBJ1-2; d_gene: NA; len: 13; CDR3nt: TGTGCCAGCAGCTTTGAGGGAGTAAATGGCTACACCTTC; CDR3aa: CASSFEGVNGYTF
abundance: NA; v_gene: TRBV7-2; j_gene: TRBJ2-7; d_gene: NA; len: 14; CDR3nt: TGTGCCAGCAGCTTTTTTTTAACCCCCTCCGAGCAGTACTTC; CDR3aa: CASSFFLTPSEQYF
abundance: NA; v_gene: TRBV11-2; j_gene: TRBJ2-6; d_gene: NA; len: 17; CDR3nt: TGTGCCGCACCCTTTACAGGGACTGAATCCGGGGCCAACGTCCTGACTTTC; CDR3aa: CAAPFTGTESGANVLTF
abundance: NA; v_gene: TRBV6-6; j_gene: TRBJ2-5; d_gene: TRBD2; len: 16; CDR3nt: TGTGCCAGCAGTCTCGGACTAGCGGGAGTGAGAGAGACACAGTACTTC; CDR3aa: CASSLGLAGVRETQYF
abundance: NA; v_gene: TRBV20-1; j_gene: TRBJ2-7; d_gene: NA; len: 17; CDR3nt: TGCAGTGCTAGAGATCAGGTTCGGGCTAGCAGCTCCTACGAGCAGTACTTC; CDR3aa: CSARDQVRASSSYEQYF
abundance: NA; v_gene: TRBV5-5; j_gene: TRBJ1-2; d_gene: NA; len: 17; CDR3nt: TGTGCCAGCGGTTTACAACAACGACAGGACTTCTACTATGGCTACACCTTC; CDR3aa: CASGLQQRQDFYYGYTF
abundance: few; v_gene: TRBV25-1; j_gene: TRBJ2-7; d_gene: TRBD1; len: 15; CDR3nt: TGTGCCAGCAGTGATCGACAGGGTTACCCCTACGAGCAGTACTTC; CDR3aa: CASSDRQGYPYEQYF
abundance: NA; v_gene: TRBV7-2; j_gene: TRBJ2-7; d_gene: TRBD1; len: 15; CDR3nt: TGTGCCAGCAGCTTAGAGGGACAGGGGGCCCACGAGCAGTACTTC; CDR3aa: CASSLEGQGAHEQYF
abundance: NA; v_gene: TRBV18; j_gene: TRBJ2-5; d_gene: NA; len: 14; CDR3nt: TGTGCCAGCTCACTCATGAACGACCAAGAGACCCAGTACTTC; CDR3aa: CASSLMNDQETQYF